The clone carrying this T cell receptor beta chain was counted once. The antigen is unknown. The data originate from a study of T cells in Graves' hyperthyroidism and ophthalmopathy. Study-wide results and limits: The model foresaw ophthalmopathy a median roughly 6.3 months prior to onset.

TCR beta CDR3 sequences were amplified from RNA transcripts. A set of HTBI primers served as the primers for a first-round RT-PCR of the TCR CDR3. TCRdb itself ran the multiplex PCR reads through MiXCR, one entry per CDR3 protein. The sample consists of approximately 560,000 distinct CDR3 sequences, approximately 14% of them appearing once. The sequenced sample was blood. This clonotype was sampled from a woman aged 25-40 years with Graves' hyperthyroidism.

The CDR3 sequence is CASSQEGRLAGYEQYF. The CDR3 DNA is TGTGCCAGCAGCCAAGAGGGACGACTAGCGGGATACGAGCAGTACTTC. J is TRBJ2-7 and V is TRBV11-2; 11 bases fit TRBD2. J was trimmed by 4 bases and V by 5 bases; bases with no gene match: 10. Germline CDR1 SGHAT, CDR2 FQNNGV. The CDR3 length is 16 residues.